This TCR beta chain is drawn from a study of vaccination and CD4 T cells after COVID-19. In this sample, this clonotype is large (0.1 to 1%). Antigen unknown. Germline-derived CDR1 and CDR2 are MNHNS and SASEGT. The V gene end was trimmed by 8 bases and the J gene end by 5 bases; junction bases not matched to a gene: 7. This CDR3 is 13 amino acids long. General study results and limits: Going from approximately 21 to 38, median SARS-CoV-2-reactive clonotypes did not rise significantly.

With the Oncomine TCR Beta short-read assay, DNA from cultured CD4+ T cells was sequenced. TCRdb fed the PCR reads into MiXCR, producing one record per CDR3 protein. The sample includes about 15,000 distinct CDR3 sequences, 65% to 75% of them seen just once. The treatment is: roughly nine-day PBMC culture with coronavirus spike peptide pools or control peptides (ViraFEST assay). The V and J genes are TRBV6-1 and TRBJ2-5; 8 nucleotides align to TRBD2. This TCR derives from a human donor who had recovered from COVID-19. Sequencing was done on a sample of CD4+ T cells from blood, cultured in vitro. CDR3 sequence: CASFGLAGETQYF. CDR3 bases: TGTGCCAGCTTCGGACTAGCCGGTGAGACCCAGTACTTC.